This T cell receptor beta chain came from a study of T-cell reconstitution after alpha-beta-depleted transplantation in children (dated by TCRdb to between 2015 and 2016). Background on the whole study: Using TCR repertoire profiling, the study quantitatively followed how T-cell immune reconstitution unfolded in children after TCRalphabeta/CD19-depleted allogeneic hematopoietic cell transplantation.

Library preparation used PCR. The reads were generated on an Illumina HiSeq 2500. To normalize quantification of the TCRbeta repertoire, the TCR libraries were built with molecular barcoding that relied on unique molecular identifiers. TCRdb reran the public reads through fastp at Q25 and MiXCR, keeping productive beta chains. Duplicate CDR3 protein sequences are folded into a single record with the most common DNA and genes. Across this sample there are around 480,000 distinct CDR3 sequences, with about 30% seen only once. In total, the top ten clones hold 2% to 2.5% of the sample. Remarks on this clonotype: No cognate antigen has been identified for it. Qualities for individual bases were not recorded, and no much larger clone is one base off.

From the cysteine up to the phenylalanine, the CDR3 has a length of 15 residues. Only the CDR3 region is kept as DNA, spanning 45 bases read in frame from base 1. Germline trimming: 3 bases from V, 4 bases from J; junction bases outside gene matches: 8. The chain is made from TRBV12-3 or TRBV12-4 and TRBJ1-2, with 7 middle bases fitting TRBD1. This specimen consisted of PBMCs from the stem cell graft donor, obtained from the stem cell graft. The clonotype was recovered from a human donor who donated a stem cell graft to a child with aplastic anemia. The nucleotide sequence reads TGTGCCAGCAGTTTCACAGGGGTCGGCATCTATGGCTACACCTTC. Translation gives CASSFTGVGIYGYTF.